The sequence of this T cell receptor beta chain was determined in a study of early T cells in non-severe SARS-CoV-2 infection (TCRdb year 2021). In the study overall: TCR sequencing used bulk RNA from unsorted whole blood, so alpha and beta chains could not be paired. Broad study findings and their caveats: VDJdb matching was skewed toward anti-spike CD8 responses and likely underestimated virus-specific expansions by missing private and CD4 specificities.

As concerns this clonotype: Its binding antigen is unknown. Qualities for individual bases were not recorded, and no much larger clone is one base off.

A case-control design nested within a healthcare worker cohort in London, UK, was used, with weekly nasopharyngeal swab PCR tests and blood sampling performed. Healthcare workers were recruited between 23 and 31 March 2020, during the week of the UK lockdown, and were followed weekly for up to roughly 16 weeks. CDR1 SGHDN and CDR2 FVKESK were looked up in the germline V gene. V and J are truncated by 4 bases and 10 bases respectively, leaving an intervening sequence of 17 bases. Including cysteine and phenylalanine, the CDR3 has 15 amino acids. Of all the DNA, just the CDR3 is kept, 45 bases in frame from base 1. The library came from 5' RACE. These reads were obtained on a NextSeq 500. The TCR library protocol attached unique molecular identifiers to individual cDNA molecules to correct for sequencing error and PCR bias. Both TCR alpha and beta chains were sequenced, and tight co-correlation was observed between alpha and beta sequence abundances in each sample. In the original analysis: V gene, J gene and CDR3 annotation of TCR sequences was performed with Decombinator V4. Expanded TCRs were defined as changing significantly between any two time points under a Poisson model with p below 0.0001. Abundances of TCRs were expressed as counts per million after normalisation to the total number of TCRs sequenced in each sample. MAIT TCRs were defined by TRAV1-2 paired with TRAJ12, TRAJ20 or TRAJ33, and iNKT TCRs by TRAV10 paired with TRAJ18. VDJdb, accessed on 1 November 2021, was searched for TCRs annotated for CMV, EBV and SARS-CoV-2, and TCRs annotated for more than one antigen were excluded. Using fastp at Q25 and MiXCR, TCRdb reprocessed the public reads and kept productive beta chains. Rows are combined by CDR3 protein, so each entry shows the most common genes and DNA. In this record, the V and J calls reflect TCRdb's handling and not the investigators' own analysis. The sample records tens of thousands of distinct CDR3 sequences, approximately 13% of which are singletons. The ten largest make up approximately 9.4% of the sample.

The chain is made from TRBV14 and TRBJ1-6; a tentative D match to TRBD1 spans 6 bases. This TCR was recovered from an adult who was a healthcare worker with PCR-confirmed SARS-CoV-2 infection or an uninfected control (not recorded which). Sequencing was performed on whole blood, taken at baseline. The CDR3 region reads CASSPQAGVRSPLHF. The nucleotide sequence is given as TGTGCCAGCAGCCCCCAGGCAGGGGTTCGGTCACCCCTCCACTTT. The variable domain in full, with residues beyond the CDR3 obtained from the reference TRBV14 and TRBJ1-6 genes, is EAGVTQFPSHSVIEKGQTVTLRCDPISGHDNLYWYRRVMGKEIKFLLHFVKESKQDESGMPNNRFLAERTGGTYSTLKVQPAELEDSGVYFCASSPQAGVRSPLHFGNGTRLTVT.